This is a list of T cell receptor beta chains from one sample in a study of T cell responses to AZD1222 COVID-19 vaccine. Here immunoSEQ multiplex PCR was the method, and the copy in TCRdb shows in-frame clones only, minus some. The sample holds more than 100,000 clones, roughly 90% seen once. Source: peripheral blood, taken on day 0 of AZD1222 vaccination. These receptors all come from an adult in good health. CDR3s include the opening cysteine and the closing phenylalanine or tryptophan. Fields, in order: D gene, CDR3 length, V gene, J gene, clone size, CDR3 DNA, CDR3 protein. A D gene is named only where the DNA matches it firmly. Not all rows give a size; the values are once, few, many and, for expanded clones, a class.

>NA|12|TRBV12-5|TRBJ2-7|NA
TGTGCTAGTGGTTTTCCCCAGGACGAGCAGTACTTC
CASGFPQDEQYF
>NA|13|TRBV9|TRBJ1-1|NA
TGTGCCAGCAGCACCCGCCTGAACACTGAAGCTTTCTTT
CASSTRLNTEAFF
>NA|13|TRBV18|TRBJ1-1|NA
TGTGCCAGCTCACCAAACGGGAACACTGAAGCTTTCTTT
CASSPNGNTEAFF
>NA|18|TRBV14|TRBJ2-3|NA
TGTGCCAGCAGCCCACCTGCGGCGGGGCTAGCCGGCACAGATACGCAGTATTTT
CASSPPAAGLAGTDTQYF
>NA|14|TRBV6-5|TRBJ1-1|few
TGTGCCAGCAGTTACGACAGATTGAACACTGAAGCTTTCTTT
CASSYDRLNTEAFF
>NA|15|TRBV5-1|TRBJ1-1|NA
TGCGCCAGCAGCTTGGCGGGGCCGGGGGACACTGAAGCTTTCTTT
CASSLAGPGDTEAFF
>NA|14|TRBV10-3|TRBJ2-2|once
TGTGCCATCAGTGAGCTGGGTCCGGCCGGGGAGCTGTTTTTT
CAISELGPAGELFF
>TRBD1|13|TRBV19|TRBJ1-6|NA
TGTGCCAGTAGTAGACAGGGGGGTTCACCCCTCCACTTT
CASSRQGGSPLHF
>NA|15|TRBV10-3|TRBJ1-3|NA
TGTGCCATCAGGGGGGACTCCTACTCTGGAAACACCATATATTTT
CAIRGDSYSGNTIYF
>NA|17|TRBV7-9|TRBJ2-3|NA
TGTGCCAGCAGCCCAGGACAGGTACTAGCAGGAACAGATACGCAGTATTTT
CASSPGQVLAGTDTQYF
>TRBD1|16|TRBV28|TRBJ2-4|NA
TGTGCCAGCAGCTCCTACTCGACAGGGTCCAAAAACATTCAGTACTTC
CASSSYSTGSKNIQYF
>TRBD1|15|TRBV18|TRBJ1-5|once
TGTGCCAGCTCACCGGACAGGGGGCAGGGTCAGCCCCAGCATTTT
CASSPDRGQGQPQHF
>TRBD1|18|TRBV7-3|TRBJ2-6|NA
TGTGCCAGCAGCCCCGGGACAGTTAGCTTCTCTGGGGCCAACGTCCTGACTTTC
CASSPGTVSFSGANVLTF
>TRBD1|15|TRBV3-1/TRBV3-2|TRBJ1-2|NA
TGTGCCAGCAGCCCAGCCCAGGGGGCAGGGTATGGCTACACCTTC
CASSPAQGAGYGYTF
>TRBD2|14|TRBV7-8|TRBJ2-5|NA
TGTGCCAGCAGCCCACGGGGGGGAGAAGAGACCCAGTACTTC
CASSPRGGEETQYF
>NA|15|TRBV5-6|TRBJ1-2|NA
TGTGCCAGCAGCTTCCCCTCGAGGATGAACTATGGCTACACCTTC
CASSFPSRMNYGYTF
>TRBD1|14|TRBV29-1|TRBJ1-5|NA
TGCAGCGTTGGGGGGACAGGGTCGGGTCAGCCCCAGCATTTT
CSVGGTGSGQPQHF
>NA|14|TRBV6-1|TRBJ1-2|NA
TGTGCCAGCAGTGATATCGCAACTAACTATGGCTACACCTTC
CASSDIATNYGYTF
>TRBD1|16|TRBV6-6|TRBJ1-3|NA
TGTGCCAGCAGTTACTGGACCGGGACAGCTGGAAACACCATATATTTT
CASSYWTGTAGNTIYF
>TRBD1|15|TRBV3-1/TRBV3-2|TRBJ1-6|NA
TGTGCCAGCAGCCGAATAGGACAGGTGGATTCACCCCTCCACTTT
CASSRIGQVDSPLHF
>NA|13|TRBV30|TRBJ1-1|once
TGTGCCTGGAGAGGGTTTAAAGACACTGAAGCTTTCTTT
CAWRGFKDTEAFF
>NA|10|TRBV27|TRBJ2-5|NA
TGTGCCAGCGGTCAAGAGACCCAGTACTTC
CASGQETQYF
>NA|12|TRBV30|TRBJ1-2|NA
TGTGCCTGGAGTGTACTGGACGGGGGCTACACCTTC
CAWSVLDGGYTF
>TRBD2|15|TRBV7-2|TRBJ2-7|NA
TGTGCCAGCAGAGATAGACAAGCGGGAGCCTACGAGCAGTACTTC
CASRDRQAGAYEQYF
>NA|13|TRBV27|TRBJ1-1|NA
TGTGCCAGCAGTCCCCAAGGAAGGTCTGAAGCTTTCTTT
CASSPQGRSEAFF
>TRBD2|17|TRBV6-2/TRBV6-3|TRBJ2-5|NA
TGTGCCAGCAGTTACTCACGGCGGGAGGGAGGAAAAGAGACCCAGTACTTC
CASSYSRREGGKETQYF
>NA|14|TRBV6-5|TRBJ1-1|NA
TGTGCCATTAGGGTTGGGACTGGGAACACTGAAGCTTTCTTT
CAIRVGTGNTEAFF
>NA|19|TRBV18|TRBJ1-5|NA
TGTGCCAGCTCACCAGTCCCGGGAAGGGGCTCCAGGGGCAATCAGCCCCAGCATTTT
CASSPVPGRGSRGNQPQHF
>TRBD2|16|TRBV4-2|TRBJ2-1|NA
TGTGCCAGCAGCCAAGTCAGACTAGCGGGGGAGGATGAGCAGTTCTTC
CASSQVRLAGEDEQFF
>NA|18|TRBV4-1|TRBJ2-1|NA
TGCGCCAGCAGCCACCCCCGGGGCGGGGCAAGCTCCTACAATGAGCAGTTCTTC
CASSHPRGGASSYNEQFF
>TRBD1|12|TRBV29-1|TRBJ2-7|NA
TGCAGCGTGCCGGGACAGACCTACGAGCAGTACTTC
CSVPGQTYEQYF
>TRBD2|14|TRBV29-1|TRBJ2-7|once
TGCAGCGTTCCAGCTGGGAGTAGCGGGTACGAGCAGTACTTC
CSVPAGSSGYEQYF
>NA|16|TRBV6-6|TRBJ1-5|NA
TGTGCCAGCAGCCTACAGGGTAGGAAAGGCAATCAGCCCCAGCATTTT
CASSLQGRKGNQPQHF
>TRBD1|15|TRBV5-6|TRBJ1-5|NA
TGTGCCAGCAGCTTGCGGGACAGACGCAATCAGCCCCAGCATTTT
CASSLRDRRNQPQHF
>NA|15|TRBV16|TRBJ1-2|NA
TGTGCCAGCAGTCCAGCGGCGGCTCGGAACTATGGCTACACCTTC
CASSPAAARNYGYTF
>NA|14|TRBV19|TRBJ1-1|NA
TGTGCCAGTAGTATGGGGGGGTTGGACACTGAAGCTTTCTTT
CASSMGGLDTEAFF
>TRBD1|13|TRBV6-5|TRBJ1-2|NA
TGTGCCAGCAGGGACAGGGGGAGGTATGGCTACACCTTC
CASRDRGRYGYTF
>NA|13|TRBV3-1/TRBV3-2|TRBJ2-7|NA
TGTGCCAGCAGCCCCAACGCAGGGGGGGGTAGGTACTTC
CASSPNAGGGRYF
>TRBD1|13|TRBV2|TRBJ2-5|NA
TGTGCCAGCAACCGACAGGGTAGAGAGACCCAGTACTTC
CASNRQGRETQYF
>NA|17|TRBV5-6|TRBJ2-7|NA
TGTGCCAGCAGCTTGTTGGGCTGGACAGATGGTGACTACGAGCAGTACTTC
CASSLLGWTDGDYEQYF
>TRBD1|17|TRBV5-1|TRBJ1-1|NA
TGCGCCAGCAGCTTGCCCGGACAGGGCCGTGTGAACACTGAAGCTTTCTTT
CASSLPGQGRVNTEAFF
>NA|15|TRBV5-6|TRBJ1-1|NA
TGTGCCAGCAGCCTCCGAGGGGCAAAAAACACTGAAGCTTTCTTT
CASSLRGAKNTEAFF
>TRBD1|16|TRBV6-1|TRBJ1-2|NA
TGTGCCAGCAGTGATAGGGGACAGTTTATCGGCTATGGCTACACCTTC
CASSDRGQFIGYGYTF
>TRBD1|21|TRBV4-2|TRBJ1-5|NA
TGTGCCAGCAGCCAAGACTCCGGGGGACAGTCCGGACCCCTTTCTAATCAGCCCCAGCATTTT
CASSQDSGGQSGPLSNQPQHF
>NA|15|TRBV4-2|TRBJ2-1|NA
TGTGCCAGCAGCCAAGGGGACCAAGTTAGAAATGAGCAGTTCTTC
CASSQGDQVRNEQFF
>NA|16|TRBV6-1|TRBJ2-7|NA
TGTGCCAGCAGTGATCAATCACGCCCTAGGGCCTACGAGCAGTACTTC
CASSDQSRPRAYEQYF
>TRBD1|14|TRBV30|TRBJ2-5|NA
TGTGCCTGGAGTTGGACAGGGGGAGGGAAGACCCAGTACTTC
CAWSWTGGGKTQYF
>NA|15|TRBV18|TRBJ2-2|NA
TGTGCCAGCTCACTACAGACAGGAGACACCGGGGAGCTGTTTTTT
CASSLQTGDTGELFF
>TRBD1|17|TRBV19|TRBJ1-1|NA
TGTGCCAGTAGTATAGGGGGACAGGGGGCGTTGGACACTGAAGCTTTCTTT
CASSIGGQGALDTEAFF
>TRBD1|20|TRBV15|TRBJ1-5|NA
TGTGCCACCAGCAGAGCGAGACAGGGGGCTTCAGGACATAGCAATCAGCCCCAGCATTTT
CATSRARQGASGHSNQPQHF
>NA|14|TRBV9|TRBJ1-2|NA
TGTGCCAGCAGCGTAGAGACAGGCCCCTATGGCTACACCTTC
CASSVETGPYGYTF
>TRBD1|13|TRBV3-1/TRBV3-2|TRBJ1-1|NA
TGTGCCAGCAGCCTCGGACAGGGTAATACGGCTTTCTTT
CASSLGQGNTAFF
>NA|15|TRBV2|TRBJ1-5|NA
TGTGCCAGCAGGAGCGGGGGGGTCAGCAATCAGCCCCAGCATTTT
CASRSGGVSNQPQHF